These T cell receptor beta chains were read from a single sample in a study of OX40 agonist ivuxolimab in advanced cancers. Generated by immunoSEQ multiplex PCR, the TCRdb table keeps only in-frame clones and is missing some. The sample has roughly 62,000 clones; more than 65% are singletons. Sequenced here: CD4+ or CD8+ T cells sorted from blood, sampled in a trial of the OX40 agonist ivuxolimab. The receptor source for this set is an adult with an advanced solid tumor such as melanoma, head and neck, liver or kidney cancer. The CDR3 runs from the conserved cysteine through the conserved F or W. The D gene is left open where the match is weak. Part of the rows lack a size; the others show once, few, many or a class for expanded clones.

D	size	V	J	CDR3	DNA
TRBD2	-	TRBV5-1	TRBJ2-1	CASSLGTREGNEQFF	TGCGCCAGCAGCTTGGGGACTAGGGAGGGTAATGAGCAGTTCTTC
-	-	TRBV4-1	TRBJ1-2	CASSPTPGLGHGYTF	TGCGCCAGCAGCCCCACACCGGGGCTTGGTCATGGCTACACCTTC
-	few	TRBV19	TRBJ2-2	CASRNNPNTGELFF	TGTGCCAGTAGAAACAACCCGAACACCGGGGAGCTGTTTTTT
-	-	TRBV9	TRBJ2-7	CASSVAFSSYEQYF	TGTGCCAGCAGCGTAGCTTTTAGCTCCTACGAGCAGTACTTC
TRBD1	once	TRBV19	TRBJ2-2	CASSIGGTGGTGELFF	TGTGCCAGTAGTATAGGTGGGACAGGTGGAACCGGGGAGCTGTTTTTT
TRBD1	-	TRBV2	TRBJ1-5	CASRGDRGRYQPQHF	TGTGCCAGCAGAGGGGACAGGGGGCGATATCAGCCCCAGCATTTT
-	-	TRBV5-4	TRBJ1-2	CASSLWGAGGYTF	TGTGCCAGCAGCTTATGGGGCGCGGGAGGCTACACCTTC
TRBD2	-	TRBV19	TRBJ2-3	CASRTLFSGSSLTRTDTQYF	TGTGCCAGTAGAACTCTTTTTAGCGGGAGCTCATTAACGCGCACAGATACGCAGTATTTT
-	-	TRBV6-1	TRBJ1-1	CVSSELEEAFF	TGTGTCAGCAGTGAATTGGAAGAAGCTTTCTTT
-	-	TRBV5-1	TRBJ1-2	CASSLVVGDNYGYTF	TGCGCCAGCAGCTTGGTAGTAGGAGATAACTATGGCTACACCTTC
TRBD1	-	TRBV18	TRBJ1-4	CASSPTGPFNEKLFF	TGTGCCAGCTCTCCGACAGGGCCCTTTAATGAAAAACTGTTTTTT
-	-	TRBV19	TRBJ1-1	CASSIGGGANTEAFF	TGTGCCAGTAGTATAGGAGGGGGGGCTAACACTGAAGCTTTCTTT
-	once	TRBV5-6	TRBJ1-3	CASTTRGPASGNTIYF	TGTGCCAGCACCACTCGGGGACCCGCTTCTGGAAACACCATATATTTT
-	-	TRBV11-2	TRBJ2-1	CASSEPLRSSSYNEQFF	TGTGCCAGCAGCGAACCTTTGAGATCCTCCTCCTACAATGAGCAGTTCTTC
TRBD1	-	TRBV6-5	TRBJ1-1	CASSHRTGVGAEAFF	TGTGCCAGCAGTCATCGGACAGGGGTTGGGGCTGAAGCTTTCTTT
TRBD1	medium-sized	TRBV2	TRBJ1-5	CASSKTGGGNQPQHF	TGTGCCAGCAGTAAGACAGGGGGCGGCAATCAGCCCCAGCATTTT
-	-	TRBV9	TRBJ2-5	CASSVSSMETQYF	TGTGCCAGCAGCGTATCCTCAATGGAGACCCAGTACTTC
TRBD2	-	TRBV18	TRBJ2-7	CASLYQRLSGGPGEQYF	TGTGCCAGCTTGTACCAGCGGCTTAGCGGGGGGCCGGGCGAGCAGTACTTC
-	-	TRBV5-1	TRBJ1-1	CASSLARVGDGTEAFF	TGCGCCAGCAGCTTGGCCCGGGTTGGGGACGGTACTGAAGCTTTCTTT
TRBD1	-	TRBV4-2	TRBJ1-1	CASSQPQPGQSGTEAFF	TGTGCCAGCAGCCAACCACAACCGGGACAGTCGGGCACTGAAGCTTTCTTT
-	-	TRBV6-1	TRBJ1-4	CASSEWSGKLFF	TGTGCCAGCAGTGAATGGAGCGGAAAACTGTTTTTT
-	-	TRBV4-2	TRBJ2-7	CASSQGVGQGYEQYF	TGTGCCAGCAGCCAAGGTGTGGGTCAGGGCTACGAGCAGTACTTC
-	-	TRBV11-3	TRBJ2-3	CASSPGAGSSTDTQYF	TGTGCCAGCAGCCCGGGCGCAGGTTCTAGCACAGATACGCAGTATTTT
TRBD1	few	TRBV6-5	TRBJ1-2	CASRRTDRGYGYTF	TGTGCCAGCAGACGAACCGACAGGGGCTATGGCTACACCTTC
TRBD1	-	TRBV27	TRBJ1-3	CASRAQGAPGNTIYF	TGTGCCAGCAGGGCTCAGGGGGCGCCTGGAAACACCATATATTTT
-	-	TRBV6-1	TRBJ1-2	CASTSRRGLSYGYTF	TGTGCCAGCACCTCCCGTCGGGGGCTCAGCTATGGCTACACCTTC
-	-	TRBV5-6	TRBJ1-1	CASSLAAGVMNTEAFF	TGTGCCAGCAGCTTGGCGGCAGGGGTAATGAACACTGAAGCTTTCTTT
-	-	TRBV5-1	TRBJ2-7	CASSRDRYEQYF	TGCGCCAGCAGCAGAGACAGATACGAGCAGTACTTC
TRBD1	-	TRBV5-1	TRBJ2-1	CASSATETGAEQFF	TGCGCCAGCAGCGCCACCGAGACAGGGGCTGAGCAGTTCTTC
-	-	TRBV5-1	TRBJ2-3	CASSLAAPGVDTQYF	TGCGCCAGCAGCTTGGCGGCCCCGGGGGTAGATACGCAGTATTTT
TRBD1	-	TRBV5-1	TRBJ1-1	CASSLPGQGNTEAFF	TGCGCCAGCAGCTTACCGGGACAGGGGAACACTGAAGCTTTCTTT
-	-	TRBV5-6	TRBJ2-2	CASSLGASRPTGELFF	TGTGCCAGCAGCTTGGGGGCCAGTCGTCCCACCGGGGAGCTGTTTTTT
-	-	TRBV2	TRBJ1-6	CASSDPLGVNSPLHF	TGTGCCAGCAGTGATCCGCTCGGGGTAAATTCACCCCTCCACTTT
-	once	TRBV9	TRBJ1-1	CASTNQGTNTEAFF	TGTGCCAGCACAAACCAGGGGACGAACACTGAAGCTTTCTTT
-	-	TRBV19	TRBJ1-5	CASSLLNQPQHF	TGTGCCAGTAGTCTGCTGAATCAGCCCCAGCATTTT
-	few	TRBV6-6	TRBJ1-5	CASSPTGSVKQPQHF	TGTGCCAGCAGCCCCACAGGGAGCGTAAAACAGCCCCAGCATTTT
-	few	TRBV2	TRBJ1-4	CASNREATNEKLFF	TGTGCCAGCAACAGGGAGGCAACTAATGAAAAACTGTTTTTT
TRBD1	-	TRBV6-1	TRBJ2-2	CASSPGQRGTGELFF	TGTGCCAGCAGTCCGGGACAGAGGGGAACCGGGGAGCTGTTTTTT
-	-	TRBV19	TRBJ1-5	CASSSSASNQPQHF	TGTGCCAGTAGTTCGTCAGCTAGCAATCAGCCCCAGCATTTT
-	-	TRBV11-2	TRBJ1-3	CASGTIGNTIYF	TGTGCCAGCGGAACAATTGGAAACACCATATATTTT